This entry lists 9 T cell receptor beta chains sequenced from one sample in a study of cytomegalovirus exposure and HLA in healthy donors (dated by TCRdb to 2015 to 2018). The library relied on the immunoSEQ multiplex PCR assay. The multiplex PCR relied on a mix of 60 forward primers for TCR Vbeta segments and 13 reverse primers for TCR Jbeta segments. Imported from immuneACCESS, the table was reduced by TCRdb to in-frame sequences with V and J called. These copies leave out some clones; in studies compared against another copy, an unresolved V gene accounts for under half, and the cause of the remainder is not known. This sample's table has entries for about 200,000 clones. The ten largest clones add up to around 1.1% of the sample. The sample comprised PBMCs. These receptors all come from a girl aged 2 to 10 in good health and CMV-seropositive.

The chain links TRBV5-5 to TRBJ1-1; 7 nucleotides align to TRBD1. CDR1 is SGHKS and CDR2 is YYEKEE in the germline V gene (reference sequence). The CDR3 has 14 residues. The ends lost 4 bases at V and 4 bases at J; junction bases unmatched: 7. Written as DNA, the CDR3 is TGTGCCAGCAGCCTGGGGACAGTCGCCACTGAAGCTTTCTTT. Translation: CASSLGTVATEAFF.

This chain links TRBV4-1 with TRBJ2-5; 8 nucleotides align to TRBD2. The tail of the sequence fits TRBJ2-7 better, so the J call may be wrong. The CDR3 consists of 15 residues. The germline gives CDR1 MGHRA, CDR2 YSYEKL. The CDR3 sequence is CASSRETSAVYEQYF. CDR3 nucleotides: TGCGCCAGCAGCCGGGAGACTAGCGCGGTCTACGAGCAGTACTTC.

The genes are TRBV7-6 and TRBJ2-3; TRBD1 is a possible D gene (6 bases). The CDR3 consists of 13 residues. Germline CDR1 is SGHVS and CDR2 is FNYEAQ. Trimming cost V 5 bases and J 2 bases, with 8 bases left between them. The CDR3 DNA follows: TGTGCCAGCAGCAACAGGGTCACAGATACGCAGTATTTT. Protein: CASSNRVTDTQYF.

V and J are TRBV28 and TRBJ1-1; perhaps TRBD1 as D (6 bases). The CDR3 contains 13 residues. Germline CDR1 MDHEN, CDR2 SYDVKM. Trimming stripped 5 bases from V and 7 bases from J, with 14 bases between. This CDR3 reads CASSPGTPIEAFF. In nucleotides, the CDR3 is TGTGCCAGCAGTCCCGGGACACCTATTGAAGCTTTCTTT.

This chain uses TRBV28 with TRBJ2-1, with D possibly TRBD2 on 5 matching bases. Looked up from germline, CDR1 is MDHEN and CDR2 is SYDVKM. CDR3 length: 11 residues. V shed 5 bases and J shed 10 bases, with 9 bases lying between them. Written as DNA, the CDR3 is TGTGCCAGCAGTCTCGAGCGGGAGCAGTTCTTC. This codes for CASSLEREQFF.

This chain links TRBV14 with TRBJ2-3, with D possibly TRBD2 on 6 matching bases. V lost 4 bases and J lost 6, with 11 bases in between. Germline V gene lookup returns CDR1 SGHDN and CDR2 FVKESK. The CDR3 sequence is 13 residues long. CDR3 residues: CASSRDLRDTQYF. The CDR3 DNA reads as TGTGCCAGCAGCCGGGACTTGCGGGATACGCAGTATTTT. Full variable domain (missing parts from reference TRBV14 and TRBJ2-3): EAGVTQFPSHSVIEKGQTVTLRCDPISGHDNLYWYRRVMGKEIKFLLHFVKESKQDESGMPNNRFLAERTGGTYSTLKVQPAELEDSGVYFCASSRDLRDTQYFGPGTRLTVL.

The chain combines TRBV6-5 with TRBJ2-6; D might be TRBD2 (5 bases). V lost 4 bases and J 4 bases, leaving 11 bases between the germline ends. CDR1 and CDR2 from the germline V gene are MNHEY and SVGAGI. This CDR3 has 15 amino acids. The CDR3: CASSSPGWGANVLTF. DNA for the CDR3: TGTGCCAGCAGTTCCCCGGGGTGGGGGGCCAACGTCCTGACTTTC.

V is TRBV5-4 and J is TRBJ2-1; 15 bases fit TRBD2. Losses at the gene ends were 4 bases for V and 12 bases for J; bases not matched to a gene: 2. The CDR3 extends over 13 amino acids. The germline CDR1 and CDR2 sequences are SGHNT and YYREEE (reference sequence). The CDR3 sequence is CASSTGLAGGQFF. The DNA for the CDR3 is TGTGCCAGCAGCACGGGACTAGCGGGAGGGCAGTTCTTC.

This chain's CDR3 is CASSQDRTGDSGNTIYF. CDR3 bases: TGTGCCAGCAGCCAAGATCGGACTGGAGACTCTGGAAACACCATATATTTT. The chain employs TRBV4-2 and TRBJ1-3; D is unclear. V was cut by 0 bases and J by 0 bases, with 12 bases left in between. The germline V gene encodes CDR1 LGHNA and CDR2 YNFKEQ. This CDR3 comprises 17 residues.